The 9 T cell receptor beta chains below come from one sample, sequenced in a study of post-analysis software for immune sequencing data. Study-wide points: The study found TRBV5-6, TRBV5-1 and TRBV20-1 among 4 or 5 TRBV segments more frequent in patients than controls.

Antigens for these TCRs are unknown. Unique-molecular-identifier-tagged TCR beta cDNA libraries were used. MiXCR, applied by TCRdb to the PCR reads, yields one record per CDR3 protein. The sample consists of some 240,000 distinct CDR3 sequences, 36% of them appearing once. Sequencing was carried out using blood. Source of these receptors: a girl under 18 with multiple sclerosis.

The chain carries TRBV5-5 and TRBJ2-3, with a weak D call TRBD2 (6 bases). The CDR3 contains 14 residues. Trimming left V 5 bases short and J 5 bases short, with 15 bases between. Germline assignment: CDR1 SGHKS and CDR2 YYEKEE (reference sequence). CDR3 nucleotides: TGTGCCAGCAGAAGGTTCGGGAGAGAAGATACGCAGTATTTT. It yields the protein CASRRFGREDTQYF.

At least ten counts were recorded for this clonotype. The V gene is TRBV20-1, the J gene TRBJ2-5; TRBD2 agrees at 8 bases. The CDR3 length is 15 residues. Germline V gives CDR1 DFQATT, CDR2 SNEGSKA (reference sequence). The trim removed 4 bases at V and 4 bases at J, leaving 11 bases unmatched. CDR3 in DNA: TGCAGTGCTACCACCTCTGTCGCGGGGGGAGAGACCCAGTACTTC. Translating gives CSATTSVAGGETQYF.

This clonotype was observed many times. This rearrangement joins TRBV28 to TRBJ2-1; TRBD1 matches 10 bases. CDR1 is MDHEN and CDR2 is SYDVKM in the germline V gene. The CDR3 totals 15 residues. V gave up 4 bases and J gave up 9 bases; unmatched junction bases: 9. The CDR3 bases are TGTGCCAGCAGTTCGCCGGGGACAGGGGATATTGAGCAGTTCTTC. This encodes CASSSPGTGDIEQFF. The full variable domain, its missing parts supplied by reference TRBV28 and TRBJ2-1, is DVKVTQSSRYLVKRTGEKVFLECVQDMDHENMFWYRQDPGLGLRLIYFSYDVKMKEKGDIPEGYSVSREKKERFSLILESASTNQTSMYLCASSSPGTGDIEQFFGPGTRLTVL.

The genes are TRBV7-9 and TRBJ1-1, with TRBD1 as a possible D gene (6 bases). Germline V CDR1 and CDR2: SEHNR, FQNEAQ (reference sequence). The length of the CDR3 is 14 residues. The germline V and J ends were trimmed by 6 bases and 4 bases, with 15 bases remaining between them. The CDR3, as DNA: TGTGCCAGCAGTTACAGGGCAGCAGGCACTGAAGCTTTCTTT. Amino acids: CASSYRAAGTEAFF.

This clonotype was detected many times. The chain uses TRBV9 and TRBJ2-1, with D possibly called TRBD1 or TRBD2 (6 bases each). In germline, CDR1 is SGDLS, CDR2 YYNGEE. V gave up 3 bases and J gave up 1 base, with 20 bases separating them. This CDR3 is built from 18 residues. The CDR3 DNA follows: TGTGCCAGCAGCGAGACTAGGGGGGCGGGGAGGTCCTACAATGAGCAGTTCTTC. It encodes CASSETRGAGRSYNEQFF.

The sample holds many counts of this clonotype. This rearrangement joins TRBV11-2 to TRBJ2-3; 7 bases fit TRBD2. CDR3 size: 13 residues. Trimming cost V 4 bases and J 6 bases; bases outside gene matches: 4. The germline CDR1 and CDR2 sequences are SGHAT and FQNNGV. Here the CDR3 DNA reads TGTGCCAGCAGCTCTGGACTAGTTGATACGCAGTATTTT. It encodes CASSSGLVDTQYF.

This clonotype has at least ten counts. The chain recombines TRBV7-2 with TRBJ2-5; D might be TRBD2 (6 bases). Per germline, CDR1 SGHTA and CDR2 FQGNSA. This CDR3 region has 15 residues. The germline V and J ends were trimmed by 0 bases and 5 bases, with 13 bases remaining between them. This CDR3 is CASSLAGLSRETQYF. DNA for the CDR3: TGTGCCAGCAGCTTAGCGGGACTTTCAAGGGAGACCCAGTACTTC.

With respect to this clonotype: With a much larger clone just one base away, this may be a read error. The chain employs TRBV20-1 and TRBJ2-1; the D is unclear. The germline V gene encodes CDR1 DFQATT and CDR2 SNEGSKA (reference sequence). CDR3 length: 14 residues. Deletions cut 0 bases from V and 6 bases from J, with 12 bases between. The CDR3 is CSARDRASCNEQFF. The CDR3 region has the DNA TGCAGTGCTAGAGATCGGGCCTCATGCAATGAGCAGTTCTTC.

This chain joins TRBV4-1 and TRBJ1-1; D perhaps matches TRBD1 (5 bases). The CDR3 extends over 19 amino acids. V lost 0 bases and J 0 bases, leaving 20 bases between the germline ends. CDR1 MGHRA and CDR2 YSYEKL come from the germline V gene. CDR3 DNA: TGCGCCAGCAGCCAAGATGACCCCGGGACGGAGTTCATGAACACTGAAGCTTTCTTT. This gives the protein CASSQDDPGTEFMNTEAFF.